This TCR beta chain was sequenced in a study of graft-versus-host responses after intestinal transplantation. Study-level background: Each recipient received anti-thymocyte globulin induction, then tacrolimus and steroids for approximately three years.

Sequencing used immunoSEQ multiplex PCR; TCRdb keeps in-frame clones, though not all of them. The sample has tens of thousands of clones; approximately 84% are singletons. Note on this clone: No antigen is known for it.

The input for sequencing was unstimulated CD4+ T cells sorted from spleen or lymph node cells, taken before transplant. The receptor was derived from a human donor who was the organ donor for an intestinal transplant.

CDR3 sequence: CASSRIRGLAGDTNTGELFF. DNA of the CDR3: TGCGCCAGCAGCCGCATAAGGGGACTAGCGGGGGACACCAACACCGGGGAGCTGTTTTTT. The chain joins TRBV5-1 to TRBJ2-2, with 14 bases matching TRBD2. In germline, CDR1 is SGHRS, CDR2 YFSETQ. The CDR3 has 20 amino acids. V dropped 4 bases and J dropped 2; count of bases not matched to a gene: 13.